A single sample gave rise to the 7 T cell receptor beta chains below, sequenced in a study of identical twins. MiXCR, applied by TCRdb to the 5' RACE reads, yields one record per CDR3 protein. In the table there are some 660,000 distinct CDR3 sequences, 8.6% of which are singletons. The same sample was also studied in work on yellow fever vaccine responses in identical twins.

The sequencing input was PBMCs. Receptors were obtained from a woman aged 18-29 years in good health.

J is TRBJ1-1 and V is TRBV6-1, with 8 nucleotides matching TRBD1. Germline CDR1 MNHNS, CDR2 SASEGT. The length of the CDR3 is 14 residues. The V gene end was trimmed by 6 bases and the J gene end by 4 bases; junction bases not matched to a gene: 7. In DNA form, the CDR3 reads TGTGCCAGCAGCCGACAGGGGTTCGTCACTGAAGCTTTCTTT. It encodes CASSRQGFVTEAFF.

This clonotype was seen a few times. V and J are TRBV19 and TRBJ2-1, with 8 bases matching TRBD1. Germline V gene data show CDR1 as LNHDA and CDR2 as SQIVND (reference sequence). V was clipped by 6 bases and J by 4 bases; unmatched bases: 8. This CDR3 is built from 15 residues. DNA for the CDR3: TGTGCCAGTAGACACAGGGGGGCGTATTACAATGAGCAGTTCTTC. Protein product: CASRHRGAYYNEQFF.

This clonotype was seen a few times. The gene calls are TRBV14 and TRBJ2-7; D remains ambiguous. CDR1 and CDR2 (germline): SGHDN, FVKESK. V gave up 3 bases and J gave up 2 bases, with 8 bases separating them. This CDR3 has 13 amino acids. The CDR3 coding sequence is TGTGCCAGCAGCCACAGCCTTCCCTACGAGCAGTACTTC. Its translation: CASSHSLPYEQYF. Full variable domain (remainder filled in from reference TRBV14 and TRBJ2-7): EAGVTQFPSHSVIEKGQTVTLRCDPISGHDNLYWYRRVMGKEIKFLLHFVKESKQDESGMPNNRFLAERTGGTYSTLKVQPAELEDSGVYFCASSHSLPYEQYFGPGTRLTVT.

This clonotype has at least ten counts. J is TRBJ1-2 and V is TRBV3-1; 7 nucleotides match TRBD1. The CDR3 is 15 residues long. Germline loops: CDR1 LGHDT, CDR2 YNNKEL (reference sequence). Trimming cost V 4 bases and J 7 bases; bases outside gene matches: 12. CDR3 residues: CASSPVRQGVLGYTF. The CDR3 coding sequence is TGTGCCAGCAGCCCAGTCCGGCAGGGGGTTCTTGGCTACACCTTC.

The V and J genes are TRBV29-1 and TRBJ1-2, with TRBD1 matching 8 bases. The germline gives CDR1 SQVTM, CDR2 ANQGSEA. After removal of 4 bases from V and 6 bases from J, the junction contained 7 bases not matched to a gene. The CDR3 has 13 amino acids. In DNA form, the CDR3 reads TGCAGCGTTGGGTCAGGGGGCTGGGATGGCTACACCTTC. This translates into CSVGSGGWDGYTF.

This clonotype has more than one count but fewer than ten. This chain links TRBV9 with TRBJ2-1; TRBD2 aligns across 9 bases. The CDR3 loop spans 16 amino acids. Germline CDR1 reads SGDLS; CDR2 reads YYNGEE. J lost 7 bases, V lost 0 bases, and 8 bases had no gene match. This chain's CDR3 is CASSVDPGTSQNEQFF. The CDR3 DNA is TGTGCCAGCAGCGTAGACCCCGGGACTAGCCAAAATGAGCAGTTCTTC.

The sample holds a few counts of this clonotype. This chain links TRBV20-1 with TRBJ2-1; tentative D call: TRBD1 (6 bases). V was shortened by 3 bases and J by 9 bases, with 15 bases between the two germline ends. The CDR3 has 13 amino acids. Looked up from germline, CDR1 is DFQATT and CDR2 is SNEGSKA (reference sequence). The CDR3 region is CSASLTGYGEQFF. As DNA, the CDR3 is TGCAGTGCTAGCCTAACAGGGTATGGTGAGCAGTTCTTC.